The rows below give T cell receptor beta chains drawn from one sample of a study of cytotoxic CD8 clonotypes in ibrutinib-treated CLL. Assay used: immunoSEQ multiplex PCR; TCRdb lists only in-frame clones, some missing. Here the sample spans about 120,000 clones, under 70% being singletons. This specimen was PBMCs, taken after 24 months of ibrutinib treatment. These receptors all stem from a human donor with chronic lymphocytic leukemia. The CDR3 runs from the conserved cysteine through the conserved F or W. Each record gives: V gene, J gene, D gene, clone size, CDR3 DNA, CDR3 protein. A D gene is named only where the DNA matches it firmly. Some rows mark clone size as missing; the rest say once, few, many or name a class of expanded clone.

TRBV6-1,TRBJ2-2,.,.,TGTGCCATCCAGTACAGTTACACCGGGGAGCTGTTTTTT,CAIQYSYTGELFF
TRBV4-1,TRBJ1-2,.,few,TGCGCCAGCAGCCAGCCCTCTCGACAGCCTAACTATGGCTACACCTTC,CASSQPSRQPNYGYTF
TRBV18,TRBJ2-7,.,.,TGTGCCAGCTCACCACAGGGGAGCTCCTACGAGCAGTACTTC,CASSPQGSSYEQYF
TRBV2,TRBJ2-7,TRBD1,.,TGTGCCACCATCACAGGGGCCTACGAGCAGTACTTC,CATITGAYEQYF
TRBV5-1,TRBJ2-1,.,once,TGCGCCAGCAGGGACAGCGGCGGGACCTACAATGAGCAGTTCTTC,CASRDSGGTYNEQFF
TRBV30,TRBJ1-3,TRBD1,.,TGTGCCTGGCAGGGGGGGTCTGGAAACACCATATATTTT,CAWQGGSGNTIYF
TRBV7-7,TRBJ2-2,.,.,TGTGCTAGCAGCTTATGGGGGAACACCGGGGAGCTGTTTTTT,CASSLWGNTGELFF
TRBV30,TRBJ2-5,.,.,TGTGCCTGGAGGGGCAGCCAAGAGACCCAGTACTTC,CAWRGSQETQYF
TRBV28,TRBJ1-2,TRBD1,.,TGTGCCATCCAGATACAGGGGGCCTATGGCTACACCTTC,CAIQIQGAYGYTF
TRBV30,TRBJ1-5,.,.,TGTGCCTGGAGTGTAGAATGGAATCAGCCCCAGCATTTT,CAWSVEWNQPQHF
TRBV4-1,TRBJ2-3,.,.,TGCGCCAGCAGCCAAGGACTCTCTGTGGATACGCAGTATTTT,CASSQGLSVDTQYF
TRBV20-1,TRBJ2-7,.,.,TGCAGTGCGACAGACCTAAGGGGGCAGTACTTC,CSATDLRGQYF
TRBV30,TRBJ2-1,.,few,TGTGCCTGGTACGGAAAGATGGACTCCTACAATGAGCAGTTCTTC,CAWYGKMDSYNEQFF
TRBV5-1,TRBJ1-1,TRBD1,.,TGCGCCAGTGGACCGGGACAGGGGTTATCAGCTTTCTTT,CASGPGQGLSAFF
TRBV7-9,TRBJ2-1,.,.,TGTGCCAGCAGCCCACCCAGGGACAATGAGCAGTTCTTC,CASSPPRDNEQFF